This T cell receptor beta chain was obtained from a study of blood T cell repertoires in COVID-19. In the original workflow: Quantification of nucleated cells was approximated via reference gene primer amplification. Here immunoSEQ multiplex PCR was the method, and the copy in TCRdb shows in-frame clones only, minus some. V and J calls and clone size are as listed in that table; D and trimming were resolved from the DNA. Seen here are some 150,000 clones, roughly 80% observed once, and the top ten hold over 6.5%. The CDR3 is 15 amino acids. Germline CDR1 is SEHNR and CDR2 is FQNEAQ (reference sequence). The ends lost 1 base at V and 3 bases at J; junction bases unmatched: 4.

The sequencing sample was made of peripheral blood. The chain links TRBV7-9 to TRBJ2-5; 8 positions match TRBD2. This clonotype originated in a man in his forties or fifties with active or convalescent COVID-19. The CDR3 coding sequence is TGTGCCAGCAGCTTAGACTCAGCGGGAGAAGAGACCCAGTACTTC. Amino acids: CASSLDSAGEETQYF.